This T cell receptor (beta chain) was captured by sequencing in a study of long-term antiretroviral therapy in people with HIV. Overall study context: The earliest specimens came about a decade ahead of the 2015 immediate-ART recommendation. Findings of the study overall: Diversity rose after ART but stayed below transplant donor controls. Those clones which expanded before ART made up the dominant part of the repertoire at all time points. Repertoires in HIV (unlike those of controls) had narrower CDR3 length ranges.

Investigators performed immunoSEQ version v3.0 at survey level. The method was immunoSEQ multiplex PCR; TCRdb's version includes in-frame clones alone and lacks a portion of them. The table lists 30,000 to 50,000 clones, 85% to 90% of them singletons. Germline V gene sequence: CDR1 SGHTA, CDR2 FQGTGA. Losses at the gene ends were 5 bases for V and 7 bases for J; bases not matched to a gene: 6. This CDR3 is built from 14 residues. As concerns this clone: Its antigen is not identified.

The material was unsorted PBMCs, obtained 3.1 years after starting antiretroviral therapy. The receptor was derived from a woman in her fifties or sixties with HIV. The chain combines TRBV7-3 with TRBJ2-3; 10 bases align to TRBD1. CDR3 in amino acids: CASSPPGQGNTQYF. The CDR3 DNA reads TGTGCCAGCAGCCCGCCGGGACAGGGGAATACGCAGTATTTT. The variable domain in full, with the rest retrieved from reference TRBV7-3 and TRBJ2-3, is GAGVSQTPSNKVTEKGKYVELRCDPISGHTALYWYRQSLGQGPEFLIYFQGTGAADDSGLPNDRFFAVRPEGSVSTLKIQRTERGDSAVYLCASSPPGQGNTQYFGPGTRLTVL.